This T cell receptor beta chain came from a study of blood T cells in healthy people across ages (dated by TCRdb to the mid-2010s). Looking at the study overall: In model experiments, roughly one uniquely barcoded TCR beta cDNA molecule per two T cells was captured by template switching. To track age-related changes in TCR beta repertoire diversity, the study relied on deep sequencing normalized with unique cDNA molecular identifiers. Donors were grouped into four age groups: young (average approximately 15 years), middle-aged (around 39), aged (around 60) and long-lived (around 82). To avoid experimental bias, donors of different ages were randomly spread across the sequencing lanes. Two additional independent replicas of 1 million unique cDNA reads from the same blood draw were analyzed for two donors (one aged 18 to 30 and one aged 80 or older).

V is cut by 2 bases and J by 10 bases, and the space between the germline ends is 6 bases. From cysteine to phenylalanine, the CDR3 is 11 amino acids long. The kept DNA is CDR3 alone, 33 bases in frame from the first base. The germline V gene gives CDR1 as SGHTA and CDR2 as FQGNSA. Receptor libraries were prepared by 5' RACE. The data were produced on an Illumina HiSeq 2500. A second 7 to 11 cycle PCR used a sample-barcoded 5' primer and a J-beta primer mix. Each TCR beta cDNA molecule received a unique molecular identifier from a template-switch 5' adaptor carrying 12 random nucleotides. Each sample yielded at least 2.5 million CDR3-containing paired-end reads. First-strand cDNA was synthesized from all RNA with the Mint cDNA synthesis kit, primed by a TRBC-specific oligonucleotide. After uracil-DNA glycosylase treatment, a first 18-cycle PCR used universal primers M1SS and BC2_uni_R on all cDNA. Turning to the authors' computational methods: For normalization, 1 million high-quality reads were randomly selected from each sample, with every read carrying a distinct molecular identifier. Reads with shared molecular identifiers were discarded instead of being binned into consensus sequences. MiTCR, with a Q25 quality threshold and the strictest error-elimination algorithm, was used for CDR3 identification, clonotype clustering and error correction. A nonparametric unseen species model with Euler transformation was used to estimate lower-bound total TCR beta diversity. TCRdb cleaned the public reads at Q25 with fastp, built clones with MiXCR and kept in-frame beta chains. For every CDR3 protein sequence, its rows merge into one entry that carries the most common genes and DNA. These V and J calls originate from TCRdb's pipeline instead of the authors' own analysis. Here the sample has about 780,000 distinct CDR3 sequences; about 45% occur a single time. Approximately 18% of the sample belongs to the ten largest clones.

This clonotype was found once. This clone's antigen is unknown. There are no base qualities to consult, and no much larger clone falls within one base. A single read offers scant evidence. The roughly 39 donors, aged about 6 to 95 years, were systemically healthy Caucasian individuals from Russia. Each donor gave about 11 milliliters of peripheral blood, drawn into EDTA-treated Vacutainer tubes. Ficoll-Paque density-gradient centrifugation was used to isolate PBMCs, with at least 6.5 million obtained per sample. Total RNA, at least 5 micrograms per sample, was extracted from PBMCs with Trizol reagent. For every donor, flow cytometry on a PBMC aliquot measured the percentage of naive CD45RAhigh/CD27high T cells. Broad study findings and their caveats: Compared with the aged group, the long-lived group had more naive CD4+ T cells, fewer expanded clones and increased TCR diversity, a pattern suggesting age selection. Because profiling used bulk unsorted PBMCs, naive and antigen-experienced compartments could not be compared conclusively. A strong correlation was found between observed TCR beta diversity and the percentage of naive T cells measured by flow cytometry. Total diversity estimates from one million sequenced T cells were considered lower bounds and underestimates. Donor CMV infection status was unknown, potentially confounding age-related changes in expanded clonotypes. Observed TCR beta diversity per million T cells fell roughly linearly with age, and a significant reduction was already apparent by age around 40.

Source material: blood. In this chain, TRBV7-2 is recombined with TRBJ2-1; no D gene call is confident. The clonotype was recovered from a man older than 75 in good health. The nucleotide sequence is TGTGCCAGCAGCTTAATACGAGAGCAGTTCTTC. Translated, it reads CASSLIREQFF.